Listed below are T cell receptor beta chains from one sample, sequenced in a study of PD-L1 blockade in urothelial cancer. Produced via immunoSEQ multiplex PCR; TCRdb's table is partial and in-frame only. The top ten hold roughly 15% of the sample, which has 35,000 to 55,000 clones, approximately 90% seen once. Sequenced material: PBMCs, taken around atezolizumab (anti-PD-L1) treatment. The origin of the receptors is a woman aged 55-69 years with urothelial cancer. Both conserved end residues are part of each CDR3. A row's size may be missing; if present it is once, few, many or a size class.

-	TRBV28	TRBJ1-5	CATSGQPQHF
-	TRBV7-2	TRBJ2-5	CASSPPAGTGIETQYF
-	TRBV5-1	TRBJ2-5	CASSLGPVQETQYF
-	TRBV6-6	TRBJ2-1	CASSYGGLASNNEQFF
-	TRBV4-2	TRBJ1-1	CASSLFRDTHTEAFF
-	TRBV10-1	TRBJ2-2	CASSGVPGQGFGELFF
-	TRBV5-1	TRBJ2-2	CASSSQFGAGELFF
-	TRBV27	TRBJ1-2	CASSPGRVVADYGYTF
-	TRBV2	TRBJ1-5	CASNLQGTHQPQHF
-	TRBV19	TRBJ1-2	CASSTDLEFYGYTF
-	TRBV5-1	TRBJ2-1	CASRPQITTGRGSWYNEQFF
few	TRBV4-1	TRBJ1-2	CASSPRGNGYTF
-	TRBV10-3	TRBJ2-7	CAITGTGGSYEQYF
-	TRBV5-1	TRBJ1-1	CASSLVQGAVTEAFF
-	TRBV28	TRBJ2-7	CASSLLQGSYEQYF
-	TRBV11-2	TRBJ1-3	CASRPQGQGKGNTIYF
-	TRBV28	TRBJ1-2	CASSFSLGGYTF
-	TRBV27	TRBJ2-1	CASSFGGEQFF
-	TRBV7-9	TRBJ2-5	CASSLGTAETQYF
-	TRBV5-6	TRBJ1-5	CASSWGGNQPQHF
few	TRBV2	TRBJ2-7	CASTITRRGSGHGVEQYF
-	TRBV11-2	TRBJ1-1	CASSLGAGGHTEAFF
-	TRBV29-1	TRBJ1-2	CSVSTGYGYTF
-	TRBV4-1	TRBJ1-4	CASSQDPGQGARDEKLFF
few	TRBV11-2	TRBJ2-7	CASSLIRTDLAEQYF
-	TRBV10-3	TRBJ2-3	CAIRRDRAGDTQYF
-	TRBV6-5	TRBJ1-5	CASSPSTAANQPQHF
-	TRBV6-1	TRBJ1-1	CASGGRWNTEAFF
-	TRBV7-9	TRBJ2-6	CASSLAGRAGANVLTF
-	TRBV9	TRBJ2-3	CASSVVSLQDTQYF
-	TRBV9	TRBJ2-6	CASSVDPRTGIPNSGANVLTF
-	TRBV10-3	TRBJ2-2	CAISRGINTGELFF
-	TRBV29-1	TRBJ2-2	CSVVGGDSNTGELFF
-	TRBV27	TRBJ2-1	CASSLGDTYYNEQFF
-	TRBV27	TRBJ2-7	CASSLRTNRYEQYF
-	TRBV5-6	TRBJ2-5	CASSEGARKTQYF
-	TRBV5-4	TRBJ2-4	CASSLRGTGGTKNIQYF
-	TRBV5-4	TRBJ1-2	CASRREFGGYGYTF
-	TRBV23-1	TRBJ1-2	CASILIRDREPPNYGYTF
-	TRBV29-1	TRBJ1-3	CSVEEGGGGIYF
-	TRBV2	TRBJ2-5	CATQSGLAGGLETQYF